The source of this TCR beta chain is a study of T cell responses to AZD1222 COVID-19 vaccine. Repertoires were generated with immunoSEQ multiplex PCR, while TCRdb's copy carries only in-frame clones and drops some. The data hold roughly 55,000 clones, with roughly nine tenths observed a single time. Losses at the gene ends were 2 bases for V and 0 bases for J; bases not matched to a gene: 10. Germline assignment: CDR1 LGHNA and CDR2 YNFKEQ. This CDR3 is 18 amino acids long. The sequencing here drew on peripheral blood, taken on day 0 of AZD1222 vaccination. This sequence was found in an adult in good health. The chain is built from TRBV4-2 and TRBJ1-2; TRBD1 matches at 9 bases. The CDR3: CASSQNKGQGKTNYGYTF. DNA of the CDR3: TGTGCCAGCAGCCAAAATAAGGGACAGGGAAAGACTAACTATGGCTACACCTTC.